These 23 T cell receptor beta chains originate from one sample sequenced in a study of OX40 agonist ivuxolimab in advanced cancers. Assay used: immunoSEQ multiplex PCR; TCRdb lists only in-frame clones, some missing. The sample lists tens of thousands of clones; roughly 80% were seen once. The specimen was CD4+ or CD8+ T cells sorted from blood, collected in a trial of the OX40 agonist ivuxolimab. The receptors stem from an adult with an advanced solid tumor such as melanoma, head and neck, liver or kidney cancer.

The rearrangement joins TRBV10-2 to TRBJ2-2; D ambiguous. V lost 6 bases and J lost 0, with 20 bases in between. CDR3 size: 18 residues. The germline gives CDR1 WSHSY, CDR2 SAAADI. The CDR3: CASRSFYTTTANTGELFF. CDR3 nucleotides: TGCGCCAGCAGGTCCTTTTACACGACGACCGCGAACACCGGGGAGCTGTTTTTT.

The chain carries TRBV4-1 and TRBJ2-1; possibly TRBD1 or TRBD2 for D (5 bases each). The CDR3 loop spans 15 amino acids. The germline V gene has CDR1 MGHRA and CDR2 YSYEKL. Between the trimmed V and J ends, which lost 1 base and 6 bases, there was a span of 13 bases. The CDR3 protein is CASSQVFLGRNEQFF. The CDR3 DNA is TGCGCCAGCAGCCAAGTATTCCTGGGACGCAATGAGCAGTTCTTC.

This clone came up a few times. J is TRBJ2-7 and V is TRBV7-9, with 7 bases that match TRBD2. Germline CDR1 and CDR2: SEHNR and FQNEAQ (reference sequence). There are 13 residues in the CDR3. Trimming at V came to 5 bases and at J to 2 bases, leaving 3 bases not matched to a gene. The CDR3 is CASSPRGAYEQYV. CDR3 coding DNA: TGTGCCAGCAGCCCCCGGGGGGCCTACGAGCAGTACGTC.

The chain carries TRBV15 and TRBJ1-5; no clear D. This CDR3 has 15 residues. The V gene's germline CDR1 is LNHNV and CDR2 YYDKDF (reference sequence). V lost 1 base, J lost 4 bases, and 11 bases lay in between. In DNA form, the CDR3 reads TGTGCCACCAGCAGAGTCGGGAGTACTAATCAGCCCCAGCATTTT. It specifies CATSRVGSTNQPQHF.

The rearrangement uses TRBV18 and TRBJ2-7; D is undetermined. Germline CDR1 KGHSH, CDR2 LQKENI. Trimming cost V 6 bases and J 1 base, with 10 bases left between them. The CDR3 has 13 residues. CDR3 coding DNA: TGTGCCAGCTCTCTTATAGGGTCCTACGAGCAGTACGTC. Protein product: CASSLIGSYEQYV.

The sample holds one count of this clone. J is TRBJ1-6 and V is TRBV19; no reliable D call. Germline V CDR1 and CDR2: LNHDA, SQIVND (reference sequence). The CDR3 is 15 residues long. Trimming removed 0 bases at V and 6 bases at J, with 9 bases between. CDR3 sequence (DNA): TGTGCCAGTAGTATAGATGGAAATACTAATTCACCCCTCCACTTT. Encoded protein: CASSIDGNTNSPLHF.

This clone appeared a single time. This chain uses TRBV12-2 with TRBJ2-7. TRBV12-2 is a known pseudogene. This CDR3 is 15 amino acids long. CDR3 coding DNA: TGTGCAAGTCGCTTAGCGCACGGGGGCACCTACGAGCAGTACTTC. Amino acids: CASRLAHGGTYEQYF.

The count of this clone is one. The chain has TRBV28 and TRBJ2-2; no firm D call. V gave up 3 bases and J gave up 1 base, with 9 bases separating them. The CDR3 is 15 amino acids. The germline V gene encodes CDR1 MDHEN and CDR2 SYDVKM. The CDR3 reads CASSFTSLNTGELFF. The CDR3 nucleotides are TGTGCCAGCAGTTTTACCTCTTTGAACACCGGGGAGCTGTTTTTT.

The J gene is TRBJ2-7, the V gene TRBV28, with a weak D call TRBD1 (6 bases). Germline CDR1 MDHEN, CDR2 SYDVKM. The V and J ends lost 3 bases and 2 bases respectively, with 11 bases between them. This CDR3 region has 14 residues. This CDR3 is CASSLDSLPYEQYF. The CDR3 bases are TGTGCCAGCAGTTTGGACAGTCTCCCCTACGAGCAGTACTTC.

CDR3 sequence: CASSSNRNSPLHF. CDR3 nucleotide sequence: TGTGCCAGTAGCAGCAACAGGAATTCACCCCTCCACTTT. The chain has TRBV19 and TRBJ1-6; tentatively, D is TRBD1 (5 bases). Per germline, CDR1 LNHDA and CDR2 SQIVND (reference sequence). This CDR3 has 13 residues. V was trimmed by 6 bases and J by 7 bases, leaving 10 bases between them.

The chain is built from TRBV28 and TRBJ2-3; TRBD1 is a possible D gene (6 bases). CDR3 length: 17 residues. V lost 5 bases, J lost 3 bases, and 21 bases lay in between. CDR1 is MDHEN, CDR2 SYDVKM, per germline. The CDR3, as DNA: TGTGCCAGCAGTCCCCAGGGGTTGGGGAGTGGAACAGATACGCAGTATTTT. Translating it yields CASSPQGLGSGTDTQYF.

The CDR3 loop is CASSLVSENEKLFF. CDR3 nucleotide sequence: TGTGCCAGCAGCTTGGTGTCGGAGAATGAAAAACTGTTTTTT. The rearrangement joins TRBV5-5 to TRBJ1-4; no clear D gene. Trimming cost V 0 bases and J 5 bases, with 8 bases left between them. The CDR3 length is 14 residues. CDR1 and CDR2 from the germline V gene are SGHKS and YYEKEE (reference sequence).

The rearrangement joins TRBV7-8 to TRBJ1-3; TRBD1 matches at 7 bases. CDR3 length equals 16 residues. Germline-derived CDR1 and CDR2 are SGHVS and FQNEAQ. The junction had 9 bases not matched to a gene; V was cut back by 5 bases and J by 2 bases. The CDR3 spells CASSPDREPTGNTIYF. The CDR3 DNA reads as TGTGCCAGCAGCCCAGACAGGGAGCCCACTGGAAACACCATATATTTT. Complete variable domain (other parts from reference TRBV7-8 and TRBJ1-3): GAGVSQSPRYKVAKRGQDVALRCDPISGHVSLFWYQQALGQGPEFLTYFQNEAQLDKSGLPSDRFFAERPEGSVSTLKIQRTQQEDSAVYLCASSPDREPTGNTIYFGEGSWLTVV.

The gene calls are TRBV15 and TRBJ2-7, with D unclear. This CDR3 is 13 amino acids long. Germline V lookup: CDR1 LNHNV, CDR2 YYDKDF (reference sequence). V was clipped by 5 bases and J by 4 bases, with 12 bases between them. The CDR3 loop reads CATSRSSGYEQYF. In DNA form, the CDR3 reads TGTGCCACCAGCCGGAGTTCCGGTTACGAGCAGTACTTC.

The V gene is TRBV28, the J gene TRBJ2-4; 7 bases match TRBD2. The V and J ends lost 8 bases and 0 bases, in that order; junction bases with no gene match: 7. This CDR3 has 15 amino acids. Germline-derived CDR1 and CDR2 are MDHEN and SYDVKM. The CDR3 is CASSRGGTAKNIQYF. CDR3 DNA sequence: TGTGCCAGCTCTCGGGGAGGGACAGCCAAAAACATTCAGTACTTC.

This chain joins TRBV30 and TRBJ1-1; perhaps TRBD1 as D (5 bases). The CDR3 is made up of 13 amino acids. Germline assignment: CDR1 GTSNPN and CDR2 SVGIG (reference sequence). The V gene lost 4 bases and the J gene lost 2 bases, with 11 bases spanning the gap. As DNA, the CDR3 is TGTGCCTGGAATAACGGGGGAAACACTGAAGCTTTCTTT. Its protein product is CAWNNGGNTEAFF.

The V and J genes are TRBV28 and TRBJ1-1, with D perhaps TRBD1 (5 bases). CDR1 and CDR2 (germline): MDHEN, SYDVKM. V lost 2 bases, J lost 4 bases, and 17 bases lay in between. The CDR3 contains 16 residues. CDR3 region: CASSLASRGVSTEAFF. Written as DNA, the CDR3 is TGTGCCAGCAGTTTAGCATCTCGGGGGGTGAGCACTGAAGCTTTCTTT.

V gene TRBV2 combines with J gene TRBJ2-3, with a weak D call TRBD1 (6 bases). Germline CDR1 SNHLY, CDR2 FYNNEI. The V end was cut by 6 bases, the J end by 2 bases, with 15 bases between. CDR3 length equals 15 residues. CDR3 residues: CASSGQLQNTDTQYF. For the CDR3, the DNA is TGTGCCAGCAGCGGACAGCTCCAGAACACAGATACGCAGTATTTT.

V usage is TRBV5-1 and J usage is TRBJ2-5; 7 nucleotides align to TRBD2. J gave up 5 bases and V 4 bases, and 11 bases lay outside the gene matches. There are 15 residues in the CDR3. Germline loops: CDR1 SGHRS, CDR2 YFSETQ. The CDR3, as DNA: TGCGCCAGCAGCCCTGGACTAGTTGGTGGGGAGACCCAGTACTTC. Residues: CASSPGLVGGETQYF.

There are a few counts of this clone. This chain's CDR3 is CASSPFGGRPSTDTQYF. For the CDR3, the DNA is TGTGCCAGCTCACCATTCGGGGGACGTCCTAGCACAGATACGCAGTATTTT. The chain combines TRBV18 with TRBJ2-3; weak D call: TRBD2 (6 bases). Looked up from germline, CDR1 is KGHSH and CDR2 is LQKENI. This CDR3 is built from 17 residues. Trimming removed 2 bases from V and 0 bases from J, with 15 bases in between.

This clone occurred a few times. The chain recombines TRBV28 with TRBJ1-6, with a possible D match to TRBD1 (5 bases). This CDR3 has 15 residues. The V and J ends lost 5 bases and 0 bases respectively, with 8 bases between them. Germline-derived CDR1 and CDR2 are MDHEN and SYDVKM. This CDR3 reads CASSRGDSYNSPLHF. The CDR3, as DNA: TGTGCCAGCAGTAGAGGGGACTCCTATAATTCACCCCTCCACTTT. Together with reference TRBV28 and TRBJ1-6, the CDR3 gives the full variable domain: DVKVTQSSRYLVKRTGEKVFLECVQDMDHENMFWYRQDPGLGLRLIYFSYDVKMKEKGDIPEGYSVSREKKERFSLILESASTNQTSMYLCASSRGDSYNSPLHFGNGTRLTVT.

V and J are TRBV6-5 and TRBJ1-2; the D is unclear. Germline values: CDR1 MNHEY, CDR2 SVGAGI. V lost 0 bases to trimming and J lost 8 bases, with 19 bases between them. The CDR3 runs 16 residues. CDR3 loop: CASSYSSAGSSVGYTF. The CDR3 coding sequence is TGTGCCAGCAGTTACTCTTCGGCAGGAAGTAGCGTGGGCTACACCTTC.

The CDR3, as DNA: TGTGCCAGCAGCCCTTTTAAAGGGGCCCCCTACGAGCAGTACTTC. It yields the protein CASSPFKGAPYEQYF. The chain combines TRBV9 with TRBJ2-7, with a tentative D call TRBD1 (5 bases). The V end lost 4 bases, the J end lost 2 bases, and 16 bases lay between the germline ends. Germline V lookup: CDR1 SGDLS, CDR2 YYNGEE. There are 15 residues in the CDR3.